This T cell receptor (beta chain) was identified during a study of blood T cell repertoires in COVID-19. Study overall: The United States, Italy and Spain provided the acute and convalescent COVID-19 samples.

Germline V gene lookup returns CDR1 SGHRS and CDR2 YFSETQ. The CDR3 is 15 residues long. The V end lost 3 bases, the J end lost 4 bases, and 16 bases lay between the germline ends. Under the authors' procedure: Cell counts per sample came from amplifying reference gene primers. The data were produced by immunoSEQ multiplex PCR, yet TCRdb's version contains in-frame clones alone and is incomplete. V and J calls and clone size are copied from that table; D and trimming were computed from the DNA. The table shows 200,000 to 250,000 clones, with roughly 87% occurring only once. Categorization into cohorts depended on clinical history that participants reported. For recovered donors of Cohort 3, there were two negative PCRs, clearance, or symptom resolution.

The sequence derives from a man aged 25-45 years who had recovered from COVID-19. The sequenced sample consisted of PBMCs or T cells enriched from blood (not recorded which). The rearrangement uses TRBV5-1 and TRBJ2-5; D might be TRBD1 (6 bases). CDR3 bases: TGCGCCAGCAGCTCGCTCGGACAGACCCCAGAGACCCAGTACTTC. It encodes CASSSLGQTPETQYF.